Listed here are 8 T cell receptor beta chains from one sample, sequenced in a study of blood T cell repertoires in COVID-19. TCRdb's table, derived via immunoSEQ multiplex PCR, lists solely in-frame clones and lacks some. The data contain around 140,000 clones, around 89% of them seen just once; the ten biggest clones take up 15% to 20%. The sample was peripheral blood. These receptors originate from a man aged 50 or older with active or convalescent COVID-19.

The chain employs TRBV19 and TRBJ2-3; 11 nucleotides match TRBD2. With 5 bases clipped from V and 2 bases from J, the junction kept 9 bases outside the gene matches. This CDR3 region has 17 residues. The germline CDR1 and CDR2 sequences are LNHDA and SQIVND (reference sequence). The CDR3 spells CASSAGLAGGITDTQYF. The CDR3 DNA reads as TGTGCCAGTAGTGCTGGGCTAGCGGGAGGAATCACAGATACGCAGTATTTT. The whole variable domain, remainder taken from reference TRBV19 and TRBJ2-3, is DGGITQSPKYLFRKEGQNVTLSCEQNLNHDAMYWYRQDPGQGLRLIYYSQIVNDFQKGDIAEGYSVSREKKESFPLTVTSAQKNPTAFYLCASSAGLAGGITDTQYFGPGTRLTVL.

A few counts support this clone. V usage is TRBV6-6 and J usage is TRBJ1-1; TRBD1 is a possible D gene (6 bases). The germline gives CDR1 MNHNY, CDR2 SVGAGI (reference sequence). V dropped 5 bases and J dropped 0 bases, with 16 bases sitting between them. The CDR3 is 16 amino acids. The chain's CDR3 is CASSPFPGQLNTEAFF. The CDR3 coding sequence is TGTGCCAGCAGTCCCTTTCCGGGACAACTGAACACTGAAGCTTTCTTT.

The chain carries TRBV28 and TRBJ2-3, with 9 bases matching TRBD2. This CDR3 contains 18 residues. Trimming at V came to 3 bases and at J to 1 base, leaving 11 bases not matched to a gene. Germline loops: CDR1 MDHEN, CDR2 SYDVKM. CDR3 sequence: CASSFIAGGPRGTDTQYF. The CDR3 coding sequence is TGTGCCAGCAGTTTTATCGCGGGAGGGCCCCGGGGCACAGATACGCAGTATTTT. The full variable domain, rest sourced from reference TRBV28 and TRBJ2-3, is DVKVTQSSRYLVKRTGEKVFLECVQDMDHENMFWYRQDPGLGLRLIYFSYDVKMKEKGDIPEGYSVSREKKERFSLILESASTNQTSMYLCASSFIAGGPRGTDTQYFGPGTRLTVL.

This chain joins TRBV5-1 and TRBJ2-1, with D possibly matching TRBD2 (6 bases). The germline CDR1 and CDR2 sequences are SGHRS and YFSETQ. The V end was cut by 3 bases, the J end by 2 bases, with 12 bases between. There are 15 residues in the CDR3. CDR3 protein: CASSSGAGPYNEQFF. CDR3 nucleotide sequence: TGCGCCAGCAGCTCGGGAGCAGGGCCCTACAATGAGCAGTTCTTC.

The chain carries TRBV6-6 and TRBJ2-7; possible D gene TRBD1, 5 bases. The CDR3 has 12 residues. The germline CDR1 and CDR2 sequences are MNHNY and SVGAGI (reference sequence). Trimming cost V 6 bases and J 3 bases, with 9 bases left between them. This CDR3 is CASRAGNYEQYF. CDR3 nucleotides: TGTGCCAGCAGGGCAGGGAACTACGAGCAGTACTTC.

J is TRBJ2-1 and V is TRBV20-1; TRBD1 is a possible D gene (6 bases). In germline, CDR1 is DFQATT, CDR2 SNEGSKA (reference sequence). The V end was cut by 3 bases, the J end by 3 bases, with 21 bases between. The length of the CDR3 is 17 residues. The CDR3 DNA follows: TGCAGTGCTAGTTGGCGTCGAGGGGGTTCGCTCTACAATGAGCAGTTCTTC. Translated, it gives CSASWRRGGSLYNEQFF.

This chain joins TRBV11-2 and TRBJ1-3, with TRBD1 identical over 11 bases. V was pared by 5 bases and J by 4 bases, with 10 bases of the junction left unmatched. Germline values: CDR1 SGHAT, CDR2 FQNNGV. This CDR3 contains 17 residues. CDR3: CASSRNSGQGGGNTIYF. CDR3 in DNA: TGTGCCAGCAGCCGGAATTCGGGACAGGGGGGAGGAAACACCATATATTTT.

The J gene is TRBJ2-1, the V gene TRBV9, with 7 bases matching TRBD2. Trimming cost V 0 bases and J 4 bases; bases outside gene matches: 7. The CDR3 length is 16 residues. The germline CDR1 and CDR2 sequences are SGDLS and YYNGEE. This chain's CDR3 is CASSVAMGGLYNEQFF. Written as DNA, the CDR3 is TGTGCCAGCAGCGTAGCCATGGGAGGGTTATACAATGAGCAGTTCTTC.